This passage covers 6 T cell receptor beta chains from one sample sequenced in a study of OX40 agonist ivuxolimab in advanced cancers. Measured with immunoSEQ multiplex PCR; TCRdb has only the in-frame clones, and not every one. The sample holds some 46,000 clones, approximately 83% seen once. The sample in question was CD4+ or CD8+ T cells sorted from blood, obtained in a trial of the OX40 agonist ivuxolimab. These receptors were collected from an adult with an advanced solid tumor such as melanoma, head and neck, liver or kidney cancer.

The CDR3 spells CASSLASGNYEQYF. The CDR3 DNA sequence: TGTGCCAGCAGCTTAGCTTCAGGGAACTACGAGCAGTACTTC. The V call is TRBV7-2, the J call TRBJ2-7; D is possibly TRBD1 (5 bases). CDR1 SGHTA and CDR2 FQGNSA come from the germline V gene. V dropped 0 bases and J dropped 3 bases, with 9 bases sitting between them. The CDR3 is 14 amino acids. Filled out from reference TRBV7-2 and TRBJ2-7, the complete variable domain reads GAGVSQSPSNKVTEKGKDVELRCDPISGHTALYWYRQSLGQGLEFLIYFQGNSAPDKSGLPSDRFSAERTGGSVSTLTIQRTQQEDSAVYLCASSLASGNYEQYFGPGTRLTVT.

V is TRBV19 and J is TRBJ1-5, with a possible D match to TRBD1 (6 bases). V lost 4 bases and J lost 7, with 11 bases in between. The germline V gene encodes CDR1 LNHDA and CDR2 SQIVND (reference sequence). The CDR3 loop spans 13 amino acids. The CDR3 loop is CASSRAQGQPQHF. DNA for the CDR3: TGTGCCAGTAGTAGAGCACAGGGCCAGCCCCAGCATTTT.

This chain links TRBV7-9 with TRBJ2-4; D is possibly TRBD1 (5 bases). Looked up from germline, CDR1 is SEHNR and CDR2 is FQNEAQ (reference sequence). This CDR3 is 14 amino acids long. Trimming cost V 1 base and J 7 bases, with 11 bases left between them. The CDR3 spells CASSLGQGRNIQYF. The CDR3 DNA reads as TGTGCCAGCAGCTTAGGGCAGGGTCGGAACATTCAGTACTTC.

The genes are TRBV28 and TRBJ2-7, with D possibly TRBD2 on 5 matching bases. V was shortened by 6 bases and J by 3 bases, with 15 bases between the two germline ends. The CDR3 totals 14 residues. The germline CDR1 and CDR2 sequences are MDHEN and SYDVKM. Here the CDR3 reads CASSSPAVDYEQYF. CDR3 sequence (DNA): TGTGCCAGCAGCTCCCCAGCGGTGGACTACGAGCAGTACTTC.

This chain uses TRBV7-9 with TRBJ2-2; D is uncertain. CDR1 and CDR2 from the germline V gene are SEHNR and FQNEAQ (reference sequence). Trimming shortened V by 1 base and J by 7 bases, and 4 bases separated the two germline ends. The CDR3 totals 12 residues. The CDR3 DNA reads TGTGCCAGCAGCTTAGAAGTCGGGGAGCTGTTTTTT. Amino acids: CASSLEVGELFF. Based on the CDR3 plus reference TRBV7-9 and TRBJ2-2, the full variable domain is DTGVSQNPRHKITKRGQNVTFRCDPISEHNRLYWYRQTLGQGPEFLTYFQNEAQLEKSRLLSDRFSAERPKGSFSTLEIQRTEQGDSAMYLCASSLEVGELFFGEGSRLTVL.

V gene TRBV6-6 combines with J gene TRBJ1-1; possibly TRBD1 for D (6 bases). Trimming cost V 8 bases and J 11 bases, with 21 bases left between them. CDR1 and CDR2 from the germline V gene are MNHNY and SVGAGI (reference sequence). The CDR3 has 13 residues. For the CDR3, the DNA is TGTGCCAGCTTCCCAGGCGGCAGGGGTGTCGCTTTCTTT. Protein product: CASFPGGRGVAFF.